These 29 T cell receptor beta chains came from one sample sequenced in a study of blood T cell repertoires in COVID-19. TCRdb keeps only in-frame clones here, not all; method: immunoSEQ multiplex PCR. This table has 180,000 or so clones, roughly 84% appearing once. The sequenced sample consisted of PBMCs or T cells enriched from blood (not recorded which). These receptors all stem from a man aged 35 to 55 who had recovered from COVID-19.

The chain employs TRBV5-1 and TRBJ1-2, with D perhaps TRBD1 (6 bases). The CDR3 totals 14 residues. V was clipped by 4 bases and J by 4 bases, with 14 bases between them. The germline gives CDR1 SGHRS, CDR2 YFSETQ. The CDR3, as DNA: TGCGCCAGCAGCCCTTATCAGGGGAGCTATGGCTACACCTTC. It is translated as CASSPYQGSYGYTF.

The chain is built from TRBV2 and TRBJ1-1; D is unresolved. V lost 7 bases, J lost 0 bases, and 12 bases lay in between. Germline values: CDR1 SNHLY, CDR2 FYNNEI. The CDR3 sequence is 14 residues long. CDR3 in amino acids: CASTPREVNTEAFF. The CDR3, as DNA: TGTGCCAGCACCCCCCGAGAAGTGAACACTGAAGCTTTCTTT. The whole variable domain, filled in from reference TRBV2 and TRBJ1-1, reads EPEVTQTPSHQVTQMGQEVILRCVPISNHLYFYWYRQILGQKVEFLVSFYNNEISEKSEIFDDQFSVERPDGSNFTLKIRSTKLEDSAMYFCASTPREVNTEAFFGQGTRLTVV.

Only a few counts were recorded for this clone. This CDR3 reads CASSFFSLAQETQYF. The CDR3, as DNA: TGTGCCAGCAGTTTTTTTTCCCTAGCGCAAGAGACCCAGTACTTC. The V call is TRBV28, the J call TRBJ2-5, with D possibly TRBD2 on 6 matching bases. The V gene lost 3 bases and the J gene lost 2 bases, with 13 bases spanning the gap. There are 15 residues in the CDR3. Germline CDR1 and CDR2: MDHEN and SYDVKM. The full variable domain, completed using reference TRBV28 and TRBJ2-5, is DVKVTQSSRYLVKRTGEKVFLECVQDMDHENMFWYRQDPGLGLRLIYFSYDVKMKEKGDIPEGYSVSREKKERFSLILESASTNQTSMYLCASSFFSLAQETQYFGPGTRLLVL.

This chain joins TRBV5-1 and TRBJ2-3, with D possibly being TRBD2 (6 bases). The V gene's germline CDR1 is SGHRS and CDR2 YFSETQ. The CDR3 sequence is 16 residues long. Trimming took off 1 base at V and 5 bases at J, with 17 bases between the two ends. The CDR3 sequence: CASSLKGSAGGDTQYF. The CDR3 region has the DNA TGCGCCAGCAGCTTGAAGGGGTCAGCGGGCGGAGATACGCAGTATTTT. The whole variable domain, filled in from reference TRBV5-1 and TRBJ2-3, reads KAGVTQTPRYLIKTRGQQVTLSCSPISGHRSVSWYQQTPGQGLQFLFEYFSETQRNKGNFPGRFSGRQFSNSRSEMNVSTLELGDSALYLCASSLKGSAGGDTQYFGPGTRLTVL.

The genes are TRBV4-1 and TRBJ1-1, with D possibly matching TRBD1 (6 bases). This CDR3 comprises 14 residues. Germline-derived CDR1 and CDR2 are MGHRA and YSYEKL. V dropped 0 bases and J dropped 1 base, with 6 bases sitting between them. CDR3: CASSQDRGNTEAFF. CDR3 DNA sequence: TGCGCCAGCAGCCAAGACAGGGGGAACACTGAAGCTTTCTTT.

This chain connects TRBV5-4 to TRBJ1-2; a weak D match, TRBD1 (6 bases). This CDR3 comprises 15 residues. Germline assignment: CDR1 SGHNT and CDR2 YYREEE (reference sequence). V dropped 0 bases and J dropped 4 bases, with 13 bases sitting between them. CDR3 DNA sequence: TGTGCCAGCAGCTTGGGGGGACAAAGAAGCTATGGCTACACCTTC. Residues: CASSLGGQRSYGYTF.

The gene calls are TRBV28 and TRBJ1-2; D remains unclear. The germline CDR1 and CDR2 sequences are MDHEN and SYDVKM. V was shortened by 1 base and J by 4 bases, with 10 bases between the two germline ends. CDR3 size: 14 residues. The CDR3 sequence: CASSLSSGPYGYTF. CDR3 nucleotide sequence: TGTGCCAGCAGTTTATCATCGGGTCCCTATGGCTACACCTTC.

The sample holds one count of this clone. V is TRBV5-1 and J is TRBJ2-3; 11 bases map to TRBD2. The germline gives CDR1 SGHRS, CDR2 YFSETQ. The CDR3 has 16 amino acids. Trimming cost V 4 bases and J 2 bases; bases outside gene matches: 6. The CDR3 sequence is CASSVGLAGYTDTQYF. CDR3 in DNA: TGCGCCAGCAGCGTCGGACTAGCGGGCTACACAGATACGCAGTATTTT.

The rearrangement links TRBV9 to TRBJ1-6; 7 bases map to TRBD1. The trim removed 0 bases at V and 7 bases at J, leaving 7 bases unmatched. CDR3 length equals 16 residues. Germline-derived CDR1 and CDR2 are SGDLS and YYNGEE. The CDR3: CASSVGGDSRNSPLHF. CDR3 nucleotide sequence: TGTGCCAGCAGCGTAGGGGGGGACAGCCGGAATTCACCCCTCCACTTT.

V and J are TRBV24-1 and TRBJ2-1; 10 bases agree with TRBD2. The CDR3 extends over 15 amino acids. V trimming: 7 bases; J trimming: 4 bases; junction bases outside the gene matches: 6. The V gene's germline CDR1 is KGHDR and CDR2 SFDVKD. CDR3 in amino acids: CATSLTAGGYNEQFF. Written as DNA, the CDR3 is TGTGCCACCAGCCTAACAGCGGGAGGGTACAATGAGCAGTTCTTC.

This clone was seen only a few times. CDR3 loop: CASSLGGADYGYTF. CDR3 DNA sequence: TGTGCCAGCAGTTTAGGGGGCGCGGACTATGGCTACACCTTC. This chain connects TRBV28 to TRBJ1-2, with D maybe TRBD1 (6 bases). The CDR3 has 14 residues. Germline CDR1 MDHEN, CDR2 SYDVKM. V was pared by 2 bases and J by 3 bases, with 10 bases between.

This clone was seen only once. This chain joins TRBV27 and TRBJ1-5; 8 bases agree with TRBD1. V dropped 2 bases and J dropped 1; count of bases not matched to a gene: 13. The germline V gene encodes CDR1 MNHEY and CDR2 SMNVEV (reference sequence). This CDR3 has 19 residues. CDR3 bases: TGTGCCAGCAGTTTAATCGGACAGGGAAACCGAGGGAGCAATCAGCCCCAGCATTTT. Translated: CASSLIGQGNRGSNQPQHF.

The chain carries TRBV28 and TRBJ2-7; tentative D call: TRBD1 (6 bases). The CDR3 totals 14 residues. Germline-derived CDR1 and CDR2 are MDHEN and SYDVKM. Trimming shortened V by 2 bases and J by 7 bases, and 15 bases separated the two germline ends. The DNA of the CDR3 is TGTGCCAGCAGTTTAGGGGTCCAGGGGAAAGAGCAGTACTTC. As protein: CASSLGVQGKEQYF.

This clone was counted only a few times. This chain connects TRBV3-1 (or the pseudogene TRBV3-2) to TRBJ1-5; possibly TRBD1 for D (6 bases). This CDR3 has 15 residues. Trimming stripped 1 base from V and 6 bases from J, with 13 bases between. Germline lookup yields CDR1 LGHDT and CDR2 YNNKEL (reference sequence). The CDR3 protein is CASSQATGLGQPQHF. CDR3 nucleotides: TGTGCCAGCAGCCAAGCTACAGGGTTGGGTCAGCCCCAGCATTTT.

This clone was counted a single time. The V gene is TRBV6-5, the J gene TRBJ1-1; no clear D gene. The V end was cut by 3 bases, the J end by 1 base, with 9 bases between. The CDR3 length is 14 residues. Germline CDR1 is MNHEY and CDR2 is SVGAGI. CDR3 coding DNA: TGTGCCAGCAGTTATCTACAGAGGAACACTGAAGCTTTCTTT. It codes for CASSYLQRNTEAFF.

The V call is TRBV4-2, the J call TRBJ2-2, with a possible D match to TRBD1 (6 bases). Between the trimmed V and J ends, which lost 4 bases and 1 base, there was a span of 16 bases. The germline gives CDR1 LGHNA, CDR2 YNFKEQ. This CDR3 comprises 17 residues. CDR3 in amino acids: CASSREGRGGNTGELFF. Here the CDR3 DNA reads TGTGCCAGCAGCCGAGAGGGTAGAGGGGGGAACACCGGGGAGCTGTTTTTT.

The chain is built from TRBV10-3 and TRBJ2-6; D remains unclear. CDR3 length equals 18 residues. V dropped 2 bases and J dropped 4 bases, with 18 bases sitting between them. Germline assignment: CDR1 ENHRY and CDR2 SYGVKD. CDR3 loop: CAISEIRGSLPGANVLTF. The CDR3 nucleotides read TGTGCCATCAGTGAGATCCGCGGCAGTCTACCGGGGGCCAACGTCCTGACTTTC.

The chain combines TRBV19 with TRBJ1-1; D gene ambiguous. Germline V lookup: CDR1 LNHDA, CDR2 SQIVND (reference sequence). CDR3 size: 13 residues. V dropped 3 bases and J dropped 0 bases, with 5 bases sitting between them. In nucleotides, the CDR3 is TGTGCCAGTAGTATCTCGGTGAACACTGAAGCTTTCTTT. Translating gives CASSISVNTEAFF.

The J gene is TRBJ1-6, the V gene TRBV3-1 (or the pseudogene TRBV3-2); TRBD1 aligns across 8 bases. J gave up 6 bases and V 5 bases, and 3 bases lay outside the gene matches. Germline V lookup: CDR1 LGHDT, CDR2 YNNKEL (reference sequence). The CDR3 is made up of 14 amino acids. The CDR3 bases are TGTGCCAGCAGCTCGGACAGGGTTAATTCACCCCTCCACTTT. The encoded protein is CASSSDRVNSPLHF.

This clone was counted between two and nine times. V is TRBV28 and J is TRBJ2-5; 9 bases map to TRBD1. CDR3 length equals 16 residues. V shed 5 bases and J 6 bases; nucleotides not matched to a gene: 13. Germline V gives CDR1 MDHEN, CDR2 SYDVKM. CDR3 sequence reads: CASSQAQGARTKTQYF. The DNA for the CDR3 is TGTGCCAGCAGTCAAGCACAGGGGGCGCGTACTAAGACCCAGTACTTC.

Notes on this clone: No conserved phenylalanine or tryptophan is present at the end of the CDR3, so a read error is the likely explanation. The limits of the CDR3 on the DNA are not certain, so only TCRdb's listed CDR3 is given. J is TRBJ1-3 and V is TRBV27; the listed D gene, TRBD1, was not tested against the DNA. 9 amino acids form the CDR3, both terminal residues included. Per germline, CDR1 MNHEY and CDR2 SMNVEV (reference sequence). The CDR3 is CARPEGQEG.

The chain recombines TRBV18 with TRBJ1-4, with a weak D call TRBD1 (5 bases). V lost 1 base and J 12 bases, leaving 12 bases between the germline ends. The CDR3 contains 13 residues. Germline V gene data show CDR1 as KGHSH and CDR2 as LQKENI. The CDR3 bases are TGTGCCAGCTCACCACTCGTACGGGGGGAACTGTTTTTT. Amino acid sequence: CASSPLVRGELFF.

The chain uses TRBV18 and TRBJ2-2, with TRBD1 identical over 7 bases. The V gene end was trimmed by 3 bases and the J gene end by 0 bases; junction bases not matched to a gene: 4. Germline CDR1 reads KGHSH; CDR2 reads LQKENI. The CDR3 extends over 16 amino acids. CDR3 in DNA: TGTGCCAGCTCACCTACAGGGGCGGCGAACACCGGGGAGCTGTTTTTT. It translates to CASSPTGAANTGELFF.

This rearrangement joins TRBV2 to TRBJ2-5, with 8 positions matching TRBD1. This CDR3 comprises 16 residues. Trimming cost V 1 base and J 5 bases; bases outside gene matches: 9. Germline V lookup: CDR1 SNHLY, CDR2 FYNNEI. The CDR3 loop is CASSEVDRAPLETQYF. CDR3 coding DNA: TGTGCCAGCAGTGAAGTGGACAGGGCACCTTTGGAGACCCAGTACTTC. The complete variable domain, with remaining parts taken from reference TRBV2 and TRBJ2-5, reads EPEVTQTPSHQVTQMGQEVILRCVPISNHLYFYWYRQILGQKVEFLVSFYNNEISEKSEIFDDQFSVERPDGSNFTLKIRSTKLEDSAMYFCASSEVDRAPLETQYFGPGTRLLVL.

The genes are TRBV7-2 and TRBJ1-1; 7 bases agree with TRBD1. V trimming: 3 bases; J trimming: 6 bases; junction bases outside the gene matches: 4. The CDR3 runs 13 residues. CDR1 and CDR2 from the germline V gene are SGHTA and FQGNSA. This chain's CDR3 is CASSFFGTAEAFF. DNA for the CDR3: TGTGCCAGCAGCTTTTTTGGGACAGCTGAAGCTTTCTTT. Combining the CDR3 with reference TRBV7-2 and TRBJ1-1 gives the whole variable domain GAGVSQSPSNKVTEKGKDVELRCDPISGHTALYWYRQSLGQGLEFLIYFQGNSAPDKSGLPSDRFSAERTGGSVSTLTIQRTQQEDSAVYLCASSFFGTAEAFFGQGTRLTVV.

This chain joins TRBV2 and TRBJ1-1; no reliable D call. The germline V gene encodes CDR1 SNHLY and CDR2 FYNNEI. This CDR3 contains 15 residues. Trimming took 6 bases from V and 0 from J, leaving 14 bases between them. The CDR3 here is CASSHNREMNTEAFF. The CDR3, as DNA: TGTGCCAGCAGCCACAACAGAGAAATGAACACTGAAGCTTTCTTT.

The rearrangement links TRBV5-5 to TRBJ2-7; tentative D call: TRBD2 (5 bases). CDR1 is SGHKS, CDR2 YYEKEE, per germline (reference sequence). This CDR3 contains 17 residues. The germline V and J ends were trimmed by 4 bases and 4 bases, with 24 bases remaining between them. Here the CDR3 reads CASSLGQVVISGYEQYF. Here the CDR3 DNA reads TGTGCCAGCAGCCTAGGGCAGGTGGTTATTTCGGGATACGAGCAGTACTTC.

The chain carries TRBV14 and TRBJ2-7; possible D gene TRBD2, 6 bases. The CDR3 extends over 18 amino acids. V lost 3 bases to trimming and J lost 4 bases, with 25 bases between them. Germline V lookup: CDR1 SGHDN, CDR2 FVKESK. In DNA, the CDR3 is TGTGCCAGCAGCCAGGACCTTTCTCGGAGGGTGCCGAGGTACGAGCAGTACTTC. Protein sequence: CASSQDLSRRVPRYEQYF.

In DNA form, the CDR3 reads TGCGCCAGCAGCCAACCGACAGGGGCTGAAGCTTTCTTT. Translated, it gives CASSQPTGAEAFF. The chain couples TRBV4-1 to TRBJ1-1; 8 positions agree with TRBD1. Germline lookup yields CDR1 MGHRA and CDR2 YSYEKL. The CDR3 is made up of 13 amino acids. Trimming cost V 2 bases and J 6 bases; bases outside gene matches: 2.